In this sample, the clone carrying this TCR beta chain turned up many times. Its specificity is unknown. V dropped 0 bases and J dropped 0 bases, with 8 bases sitting between them. The CDR3 consists of 15 residues. CDR1 DFQATT and CDR2 SNEGSKA come from the germline V gene (reference sequence). Making TCR cDNA involved 5'RACE template switching, which added UMIs and a universal primer site. TCRdb called the 5' RACE reads again in MiXCR, with one record for every CDR3 protein. The sample consists of some 240,000 distinct CDR3 sequences, less than 3.5% of them appearing once. The data were obtained in a study of T cells after yellow fever vaccination. Background on the study: Researchers used SMART-Seq v4 Ultra Low Input to prepare fractions that had low cell numbers.

Study-level results: Reappearing after the booster were most of the clones from primary vaccination (less than 97% CD4, about 88% CD8).

The chain has TRBV20-1 and TRBJ2-2, with unresolved D. The sequence was collected from a man aged 18 to 30 who received the YFV17D yellow fever vaccine. This sample comprised CD4+ T cells sorted from PBMCs, obtained 10 days after the yellow fever booster vaccination. CDR3 region: CSARDPQSNTGELFF. The CDR3 DNA reads TGCAGTGCTAGAGATCCCCAATCGAACACCGGGGAGCTGTTTTTT.